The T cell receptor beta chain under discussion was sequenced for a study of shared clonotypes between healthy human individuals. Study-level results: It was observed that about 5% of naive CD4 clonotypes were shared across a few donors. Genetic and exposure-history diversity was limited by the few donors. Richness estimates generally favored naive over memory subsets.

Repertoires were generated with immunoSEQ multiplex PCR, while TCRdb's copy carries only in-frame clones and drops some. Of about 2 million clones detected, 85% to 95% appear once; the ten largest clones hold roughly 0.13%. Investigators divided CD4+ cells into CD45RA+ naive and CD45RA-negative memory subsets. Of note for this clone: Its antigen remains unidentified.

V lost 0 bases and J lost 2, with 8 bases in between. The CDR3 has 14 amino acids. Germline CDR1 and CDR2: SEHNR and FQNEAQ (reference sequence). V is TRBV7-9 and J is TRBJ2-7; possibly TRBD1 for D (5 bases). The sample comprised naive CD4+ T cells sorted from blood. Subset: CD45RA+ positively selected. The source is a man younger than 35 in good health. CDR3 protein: CASSLAQAPYEQYF. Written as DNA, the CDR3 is TGTGCCAGCAGCTTAGCACAGGCCCCCTACGAGCAGTACTTC.